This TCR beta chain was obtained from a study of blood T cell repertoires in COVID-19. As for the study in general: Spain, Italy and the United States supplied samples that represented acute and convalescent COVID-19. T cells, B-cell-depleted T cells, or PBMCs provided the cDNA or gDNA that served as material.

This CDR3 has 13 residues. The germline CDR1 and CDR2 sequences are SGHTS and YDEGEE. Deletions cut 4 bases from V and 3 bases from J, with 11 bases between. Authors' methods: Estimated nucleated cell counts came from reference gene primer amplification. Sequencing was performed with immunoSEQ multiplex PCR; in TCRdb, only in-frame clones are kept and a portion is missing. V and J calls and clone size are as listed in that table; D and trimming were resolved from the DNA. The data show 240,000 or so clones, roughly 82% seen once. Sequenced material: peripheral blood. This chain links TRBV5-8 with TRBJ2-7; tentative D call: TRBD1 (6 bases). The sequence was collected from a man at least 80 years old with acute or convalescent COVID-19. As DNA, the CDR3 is TGTGCCAGCAGCCGGGGACACCACTACGAGCAGTACTTC. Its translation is CASSRGHHYEQYF. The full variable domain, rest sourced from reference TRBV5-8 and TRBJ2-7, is EAGVTQSPTHLIKTRGQQATLRCSPISGHTSVYWYQQALGLGLQFLLWYDEGEERNRGNFPPRFSGRQFPNYSSELNVNALELEDSALYLCASSRGHHYEQYFGPGTRLTVT.